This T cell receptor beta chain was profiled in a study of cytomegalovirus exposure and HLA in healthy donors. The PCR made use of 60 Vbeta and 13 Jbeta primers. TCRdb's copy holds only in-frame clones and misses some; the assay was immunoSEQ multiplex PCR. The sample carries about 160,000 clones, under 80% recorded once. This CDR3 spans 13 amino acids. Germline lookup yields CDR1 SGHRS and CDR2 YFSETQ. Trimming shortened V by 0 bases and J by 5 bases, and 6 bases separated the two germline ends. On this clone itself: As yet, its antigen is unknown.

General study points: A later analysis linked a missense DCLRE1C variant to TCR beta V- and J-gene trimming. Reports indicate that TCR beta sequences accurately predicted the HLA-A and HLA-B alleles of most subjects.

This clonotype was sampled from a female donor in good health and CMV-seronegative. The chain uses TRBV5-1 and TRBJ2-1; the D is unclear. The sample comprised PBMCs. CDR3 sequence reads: CASSLGANNEQFF. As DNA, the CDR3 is TGCGCCAGCAGCTTGGGGGCCAACAATGAGCAGTTCTTC. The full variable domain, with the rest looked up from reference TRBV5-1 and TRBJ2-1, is KAGVTQTPRYLIKTRGQQVTLSCSPISGHRSVSWYQQTPGQGLQFLFEYFSETQRNKGNFPGRFSGRQFSNSRSEMNVSTLELGDSALYLCASSLGANNEQFFGPGTRLTVL.